The clone carrying this T cell receptor (beta chain) was counted a few times. The beta constant-region primer was an equimolar mix of two oligonucleotides covering TRBC1 and TRBC2. TCRdb re-called the UMI-ligation and nested PCR reads with MiXCR, one entry per CDR3 protein. The data contain 120,000 to 150,000 distinct CDR3 sequences, about 17% of them singletons. The record originates from a study of naive and memory T cell subsets. Germline V gives CDR1 SGHAT, CDR2 FQDESV (reference sequence). Trimming removed 1 base at V and 0 bases at J, with 4 bases between. The CDR3 totals 14 residues. Material: naive CD4+ T cells from blood. This receptor was obtained from a human donor in good health. The rearrangement links TRBV11-1 to TRBJ2-4; D ambiguous. CDR3 bases: TGTGCCAGCAGCTTAGGTCGAGCCAAAAACATTCAGTACTTC. Its protein product is CASSLGRAKNIQYF.